This T cell receptor beta chain came from a study of response to subunit inactivated influenza vaccine. Points from the study as a whole: It was suggested by the authors that few new T cells are recruited by each seasonal influenza vaccination.

This clonotype occurred a few times. The antigen is undetermined. CDR3 size: 20 residues. MiXCR was run by TCRdb on the RT-PCR reads, yielding one entry per CDR3 protein. The data show about 650,000 distinct CDR3 sequences, 15% to 19% seen once. The clonotype comes from a man aged 45-65 years who received an inactivated influenza vaccine. The V and J genes are TRBV21-1 and TRBJ2-4; TRBD2 is the table's D call and was not checked against the DNA. TRBV21-1 is tagged as a pseudogene. Sequenced here: PBMCs from blood, sampled 11 to 12 days after vaccination. The CDR3 region is CASSKAGRLVLAMAKNIQYF. The CDR3 coding sequence is TGTGCCAGCAGCAAAGCGGGACGTCTGGTTCTAGCGATGGCCAAAAACATTCAGTACTTC.